This T cell receptor beta chain originates from a study of human T cells and chemical hapten exposure. The sample holds a few counts of this clonotype. Time point indicated: healthy volunteer bleed at 6 weeks. Unseparated into fractions, whole blood served as the source from which total RNA was extracted. Individual cDNA molecules in this library carried unique molecular identifiers. As handled by the study authors: A per-sample median of roughly 91,000 TCRs was observed, with a range of about 20,000 to 750,000. TCRdb re-derived calls from the RACE reads in MiXCR, one entry per CDR3 protein. It is TCRdb's table, rather than the study itself, that gives the V and J calls and clone size. The table lists fewer than 100,000 distinct CDR3 sequences, 8.5% to 10% of them singletons, with 1.7% in the top ten. This CDR3 region has 18 residues. V was trimmed by 4 bases and J by 0 bases, leaving 19 bases between them. Germline V lookup: CDR1 LGHDT, CDR2 YNNKEL (reference sequence).

Sequencing was performed on whole blood. The sequence derives from a female donor in good health. Some clones in this sample may be carry-over from other donors' samples. The V gene is TRBV3-1, the J gene TRBJ2-4; D is perhaps TRBD2 (5 bases). The CDR3 nucleotides are TGTGCCAGCAGCCTAAGGACTGGAGGTACCCTAGCCAAAAACATTCAGTACTTC. It specifies CASSLRTGGTLAKNIQYF. The variable domain in full, with the rest retrieved from reference TRBV3-1 and TRBJ2-4, is DTAVSQTPKYLVTQMGNDKSIKCEQNLGHDTMYWYKQDSKKFLKIMFSYNNKELIINETVPNRFSPKSPDKAHLNLHINSLELGDSAVYFCASSLRTGGTLAKNIQYFGAGTRLSVL.